One and the same sample provided the 5 T cell receptor beta chains below, sequenced in a study of T cell changes during pregnancy in multiple sclerosis. Some clones are missing from TCRdb's copy, which holds only in-frame ones; the method was immunoSEQ multiplex PCR. The top ten clones hold approximately 0.41% of a sample with about 38,000 clones, approximately 94% of them seen once. The sample consisted of CD4+ T cells from peripheral blood mononuclear cells, taken in the second trimester of pregnancy. These receptors were collected from a female donor with multiple sclerosis, enrolled in a pregnancy study.

The chain employs TRBV29-1 and TRBJ1-1; D gene ambiguous. V was clipped by 4 bases and J by 0 bases, with 9 bases between them. This CDR3 has 13 residues. Germline CDR1 reads SQVTM; CDR2 reads ANQGSEA. The CDR3, as DNA: TGCAGCGTTGTACCAAGCATGAACACTGAAGCTTTCTTT. Encoded protein: CSVVPSMNTEAFF.

This chain joins TRBV6-5 and TRBJ1-1; D call uncertain. V was pared by 10 bases and J by 1 base, with 13 bases between. Germline CDR1 and CDR2: MNHEY and SVGAGI. This CDR3 region has 13 residues. The CDR3: CATSRLGNTEAFF. Here the CDR3 DNA reads TGTGCCACCTCCAGGCTGGGGAACACTGAAGCTTTCTTT.

In this sample, this clone turned up once. This chain uses TRBV19 with TRBJ1-1; D is perhaps TRBD1 (5 bases). Trimming pared 6 bases from V and 0 bases from J, leaving 11 bases between. Germline-derived CDR1 and CDR2 are LNHDA and SQIVND (reference sequence). This CDR3 region has 14 residues. The CDR3 coding sequence is TGTGCCAGTAGGGACACCTCGATGAACACTGAAGCTTTCTTT. Residues: CASRDTSMNTEAFF.

This sequence joins TRBV18 and TRBJ1-2, with D maybe TRBD1 (5 bases). The ends were cut back, 6 bases at V and 7 bases at J, with 21 bases in the middle. Germline loops: CDR1 KGHSH, CDR2 LQKENI. The CDR3 runs 15 residues. The CDR3 region is CASSHPVGGVFGYTF. The DNA for the CDR3 is TGTGCCAGCTCTCACCCGGTTGGAGGGGTCTTTGGCTACACCTTC.

The chain employs TRBV28 and TRBJ2-3; D gene unclear. From germline, CDR1 is MDHEN and CDR2 SYDVKM. The CDR3 is made up of 15 amino acids. The germline V and J ends were trimmed by 2 bases and 0 bases, with 9 bases remaining between them. As DNA, the CDR3 is TGTGCCAGCAGTTTACCAGCGACTAGCACAGATACGCAGTATTTT. Its translation: CASSLPATSTDTQYF.